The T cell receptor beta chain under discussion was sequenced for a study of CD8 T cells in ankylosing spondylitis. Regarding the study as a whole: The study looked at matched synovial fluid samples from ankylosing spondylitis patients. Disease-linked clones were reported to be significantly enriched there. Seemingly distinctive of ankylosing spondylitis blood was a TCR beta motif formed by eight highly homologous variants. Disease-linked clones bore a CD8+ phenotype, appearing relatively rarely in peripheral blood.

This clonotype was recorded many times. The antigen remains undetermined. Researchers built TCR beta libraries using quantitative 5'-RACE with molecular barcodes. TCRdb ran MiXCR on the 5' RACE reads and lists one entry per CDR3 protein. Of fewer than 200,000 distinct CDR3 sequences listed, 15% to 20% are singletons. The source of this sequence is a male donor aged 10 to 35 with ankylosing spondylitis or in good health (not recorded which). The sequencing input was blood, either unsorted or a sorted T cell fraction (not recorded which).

CDR3: CASSLPGSNEQFF. For the CDR3, the DNA is TGTGCCAGCAGCTTGCCTGGGAGCAATGAGCAGTTCTTC. The chain combines TRBV5-6 with TRBJ2-1, with D possibly matching TRBD2 (5 bases). This CDR3 is 13 amino acids long. V shed 1 base and J shed 6 bases, with 8 bases lying between them. CDR1 and CDR2 from the germline V gene are SGHDT and YYEEEE.